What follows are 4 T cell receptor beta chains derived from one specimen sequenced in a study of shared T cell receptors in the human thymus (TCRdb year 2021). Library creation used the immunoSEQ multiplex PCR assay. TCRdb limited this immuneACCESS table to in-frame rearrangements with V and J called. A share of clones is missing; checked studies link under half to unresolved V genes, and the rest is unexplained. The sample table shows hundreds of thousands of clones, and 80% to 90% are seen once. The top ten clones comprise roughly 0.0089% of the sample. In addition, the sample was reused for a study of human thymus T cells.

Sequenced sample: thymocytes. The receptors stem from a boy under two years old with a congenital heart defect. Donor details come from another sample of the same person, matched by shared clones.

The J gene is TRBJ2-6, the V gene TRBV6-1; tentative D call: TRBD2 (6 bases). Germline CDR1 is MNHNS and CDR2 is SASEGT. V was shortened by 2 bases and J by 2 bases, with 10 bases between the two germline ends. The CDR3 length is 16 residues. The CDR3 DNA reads TGTGCCAGCAGTGAACCCTGGGGGGCTGGGGCCAACGTCCTGACTTTC. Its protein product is CASSEPWGAGANVLTF.

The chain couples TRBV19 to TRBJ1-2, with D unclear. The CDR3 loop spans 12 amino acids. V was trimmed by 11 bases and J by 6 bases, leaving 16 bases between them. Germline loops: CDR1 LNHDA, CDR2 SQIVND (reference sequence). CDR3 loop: CASKLDLDGYTF. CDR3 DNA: TGTGCCTCAAAACTTGATCTCGATGGCTACACCTTC.

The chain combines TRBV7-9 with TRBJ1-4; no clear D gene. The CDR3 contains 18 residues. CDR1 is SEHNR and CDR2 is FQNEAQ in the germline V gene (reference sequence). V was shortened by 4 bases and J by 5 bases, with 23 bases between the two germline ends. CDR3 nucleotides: TGTGCCAGCAGCTCCGGACTCGACTGGATCCTAGGAAATGAAAAACTGTTTTTT. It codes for CASSSGLDWILGNEKLFF.

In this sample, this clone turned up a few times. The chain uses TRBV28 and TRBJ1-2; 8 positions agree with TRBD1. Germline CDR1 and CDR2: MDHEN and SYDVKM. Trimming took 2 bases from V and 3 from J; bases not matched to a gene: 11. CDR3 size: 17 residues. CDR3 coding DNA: TGTGCCAGCAGTTTAGTGGTGGCAGGGGGCAGTCACTATGGCTACACCTTC. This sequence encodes CASSLVVAGGSHYGYTF.